These 22 T cell receptor beta chains were sequenced from one sample in a study of T cell responses to AZD1222 COVID-19 vaccine. Method: immunoSEQ multiplex PCR; TCRdb's copy keeps in-frame clones and lacks some. The sample contains about 160,000 clones, approximately 92% of which appear only once. The sequencing used peripheral blood, collected on day 0 of AZD1222 vaccination. The source of these receptors is an adult in good health.

J is TRBJ1-6 and V is TRBV5-1; D gene unclear. Trimming shortened V by 0 bases and J by 6 bases, and 7 bases separated the two germline ends. Germline assignment: CDR1 SGHRS and CDR2 YFSETQ. The CDR3 length is 14 residues. The CDR3 spells CASSLVPVNSPLHF. The CDR3, as DNA: TGCGCCAGCAGCTTGGTCCCGGTTAATTCACCCCTCCACTTT.

The chain combines TRBV12-3 or TRBV12-4 with TRBJ2-5; no clear D gene. The CDR3 is 13 amino acids. V was pared by 4 bases and J by 5 bases, with 11 bases between. The CDR3 region has the DNA TGTGCCAGCAGTTCTTTATTGGTGGAGACCCAGTACTTC. Translation gives CASSSLLVETQYF.

The chain joins TRBV5-5 to TRBJ1-2; tentative D call: TRBD1 (6 bases). This CDR3 region has 16 residues. The germline CDR1 and CDR2 sequences are SGHKS and YYEKEE (reference sequence). The ends were cut back, 0 bases at V and 8 bases at J, with 20 bases in the middle. The CDR3 loop reads CASSLAPRGAIEGYTF. In nucleotides, the CDR3 is TGTGCCAGCAGCTTGGCCCCCAGGGGCGCAATAGAAGGCTACACCTTC. The full variable domain, rest sourced from reference TRBV5-5 and TRBJ1-2, is DAGVTQSPTHLIKTRGQQVTLRCSPISGHKSVSWYQQVLGQGPQFIFQYYEKEERGRGNFPDRFSARQFPNYSSELNVNALLLGDSALYLCASSLAPRGAIEGYTFGSGTRLTVV.

The rearrangement links TRBV6-5 to TRBJ1-1; D call uncertain. V lost 5 bases and J lost 1, with 14 bases in between. This CDR3 contains 15 residues. Germline CDR1 and CDR2: MNHEY and SVGAGI. CDR3 region: CASSPYRRENTEAFF. In DNA form, the CDR3 reads TGTGCCAGCAGTCCCTATCGGAGGGAGAACACTGAAGCTTTCTTT.

The V and J genes are TRBV6-5 and TRBJ1-1; D is perhaps TRBD1 (6 bases). Germline V gene lookup returns CDR1 MNHEY and CDR2 SVGAGI. CDR3 length: 15 residues. The V and J ends lost 8 bases and 5 bases respectively, with 21 bases between them. The CDR3 loop is CASSRLPGQGTEAFF. The DNA for the CDR3 is TGTGCCAGCTCCCGTTTGCCGGGACAAGGAACTGAAGCTTTCTTT.

The V and J genes are TRBV5-1 and TRBJ2-7; D is possibly TRBD1 or TRBD2 (5 bases each). Germline V gene lookup returns CDR1 SGHRS and CDR2 YFSETQ. V dropped 0 bases and J dropped 7 bases, with 14 bases sitting between them. This CDR3 is built from 14 residues. The CDR3 reads CASSLGIGGEEQYV. The CDR3, as DNA: TGCGCCAGCAGCTTGGGGATTGGGGGAGAAGAGCAGTACGTC.

In this sample, this clone is medium-sized. This chain joins TRBV7-2 and TRBJ1-1, with D hard to call. The germline V gene encodes CDR1 SGHTA and CDR2 FQGNSA. Trimming removed 8 bases from V and 3 bases from J, with 7 bases in between. The CDR3 has 11 amino acids. The CDR3 loop is CASGVDTEAFF. The CDR3 bases are TGTGCCAGCGGGGTCGACACTGAAGCTTTCTTT.

The table lists this clone with a few counts. The sample holds other DNA sequences that translate to the same CDR3. This rearrangement joins TRBV7-9 to TRBJ1-4; D is perhaps TRBD1 (5 bases). Germline V gene lookup returns CDR1 SEHNR and CDR2 FQNEAQ (reference sequence). V was cut by 2 bases and J by 6 bases, with 13 bases left in between. The CDR3 spans 15 residues. The CDR3 loop reads CASSLRAGRDEKLFF. CDR3 in DNA: TGTGCCAGCAGCTTAAGGGCAGGGCGGGATGAAAAACTGTTTTTT.

This rearrangement joins TRBV4-3 to TRBJ2-5; D not resolved. This CDR3 is 17 amino acids long. Germline CDR1 LGHNA, CDR2 YSLEER. Trimming stripped 0 bases from V and 1 base from J, with 15 bases between. The DNA of the CDR3 is TGCGCCAGCAGCCAAGACGCCGCCTTTGGTTTCCAAGAGACCCAGTACTTC. This translates into CASSQDAAFGFQETQYF.

This sequence joins TRBV5-1 and TRBJ2-5; TRBD1 matches 8 bases. The ends lost 0 bases at V and 2 bases at J; junction bases unmatched: 6. This CDR3 is 16 amino acids long. Germline-derived CDR1 and CDR2 are SGHRS and YFSETQ. The CDR3 spells CASSLDGTGDQETQYF. Here the CDR3 DNA reads TGCGCCAGCAGCTTGGATGGGACAGGAGATCAAGAGACCCAGTACTTC. The full variable domain, with the rest looked up from reference TRBV5-1 and TRBJ2-5, is KAGVTQTPRYLIKTRGQQVTLSCSPISGHRSVSWYQQTPGQGLQFLFEYFSETQRNKGNFPGRFSGRQFSNSRSEMNVSTLELGDSALYLCASSLDGTGDQETQYFGPGTRLLVL.

The chain uses TRBV2 and TRBJ2-7; 7 bases are a match to TRBD2. This CDR3 region has 12 residues. CDR1 is SNHLY and CDR2 is FYNNEI in the germline V gene. With V trimmed by 4 bases and J by 6 bases, 3 bases remained unmatched. The chain's CDR3 is CASSGGGTEQYV. The DNA for the CDR3 is TGTGCCAGCAGTGGGGGGGGGACCGAGCAGTACGTC.

Comments on this clone: This CDR3 is also generated by other DNA sequences in the sample. This chain joins TRBV19 and TRBJ1-5; D is possibly TRBD1 (5 bases). Per germline, CDR1 LNHDA and CDR2 SQIVND (reference sequence). The CDR3 consists of 14 residues. V shed 2 bases and J shed 3 bases, with 8 bases lying between them. The CDR3 sequence: CASSIRDSNQPQHF. The CDR3 bases are TGTGCCAGTAGTATAAGGGACTCCAATCAGCCCCAGCATTTT. Using reference TRBV19 and TRBJ1-5 for the parts outside the CDR3, the full variable domain is DGGITQSPKYLFRKEGQNVTLSCEQNLNHDAMYWYRQDPGQGLRLIYYSQIVNDFQKGDIAEGYSVSREKKESFPLTVTSAQKNPTAFYLCASSIRDSNQPQHFGDGTRLSIL.

The V call is TRBV9, the J call TRBJ1-1; the match to TRBD1 covers 7 bases. The junction had 10 bases not matched to a gene; V was cut back by 0 bases and J by 11 bases. CDR1 SGDLS and CDR2 YYNGEE come from the germline V gene. The CDR3 contains 14 residues. The CDR3 sequence is CASSVGPETGDAFF. The CDR3 bases are TGTGCCAGCAGCGTAGGCCCAGAAACAGGGGACGCTTTCTTT.

This chain uses TRBV11-2 with TRBJ2-1, with D tentatively TRBD1 (6 bases). The V gene lost 0 bases and the J gene lost 12 bases, with 6 bases spanning the gap. The CDR3 extends over 11 amino acids. Germline CDR1 and CDR2: SGHAT and FQNNGV. The CDR3 sequence: CASSLDRGQFF. The CDR3 nucleotides read TGTGCCAGCAGCTTAGACAGGGGGCAGTTCTTC. The variable domain in full, with the rest retrieved from reference TRBV11-2 and TRBJ2-1, is EAGVAQSPRYKIIEKRQSVAFWCNPISGHATLYWYQQILGQGPKLLIQFQNNGVVDDSQLPKDRFSAERLKGVDSTLKIQPAKLEDSAVYLCASSLDRGQFFGPGTRLTVL.

CDR3 sequence reads: CASSLGDRGNYNEQFF. As DNA, the CDR3 is TGCGCCAGCAGCTTGGGGGACAGGGGGAACTACAATGAGCAGTTCTTC. The V and J genes are TRBV5-1 and TRBJ2-1, with 11 bases lining up with TRBD1. Germline-derived CDR1 and CDR2 are SGHRS and YFSETQ. CDR3 length: 16 amino acids. Trimming took 0 bases from V and 3 from J; bases not matched to a gene: 2.

This sequence joins TRBV6-6 and TRBJ2-5, with D perhaps TRBD1 (5 bases). Trimming removed 2 bases from V and 4 bases from J, with 11 bases in between. The germline V gene encodes CDR1 MNHNY and CDR2 SVGAGI (reference sequence). The CDR3 contains 14 residues. The CDR3 region has the DNA TGTGCCAGCAGTTACCGGACAAGAGGAGAGACCCAGTACTTC. Its translation is CASSYRTRGETQYF.

This chain uses TRBV9 with TRBJ2-3, with 7 bases matching TRBD2. Germline-derived CDR1 and CDR2 are SGDLS and YYNGEE. The trim removed 3 bases at V and 2 bases at J, leaving 6 bases unmatched. The CDR3 sequence is 15 residues long. CDR3 sequence: CASSAGTNLTDTQYF. The CDR3 DNA reads TGTGCCAGCAGCGCTGGGACTAACCTCACAGATACGCAGTATTTT.

This clone showed up just a few times. The chain has TRBV7-9 and TRBJ1-1; D is unclear. CDR3 length: 13 amino acids. The V gene lost 5 bases and the J gene lost 6 bases, with 13 bases spanning the gap. CDR1 is SEHNR and CDR2 is FQNEAQ in the germline V gene (reference sequence). The CDR3 nucleotides are TGTGCCAGCAGCCCGGTGCCCGGGGCTGAAGCTTTCTTT. It is translated as CASSPVPGAEAFF.

This chain joins TRBV10-3 and TRBJ2-2, with D tentatively TRBD2 (5 bases). V lost 4 bases and J lost 2, with 8 bases in between. This CDR3 is 14 amino acids long. Germline values: CDR1 ENHRY, CDR2 SYGVKD. CDR3 coding DNA: TGTGCCATCAGTGGCGGACTCAACACCGGGGAGCTGTTTTTT. This codes for CAISGGLNTGELFF.

This chain joins TRBV7-2 and TRBJ2-2; no definite D call. In germline, CDR1 is SGHTA, CDR2 FQGNSA. The V end was cut by 1 base, the J end by 5 bases, with 8 bases between. The CDR3 runs 14 residues. DNA for the CDR3: TGTGCCAGCAGCTTAGGCCCCGGAACCGGGGAGCTGTTTTTT. This encodes CASSLGPGTGELFF.

V and J are TRBV5-6 and TRBJ2-7; maybe TRBD1 (6 bases). The germline V gene encodes CDR1 SGHDT and CDR2 YYEEEE. V gave up 1 base and J gave up 2 bases, with 16 bases separating them. The CDR3 consists of 16 residues. DNA of the CDR3: TGTGCCAGCAGCTTGCCTACGCGGACAGAGCCCTACGAGCAGTACTTC. Residues: CASSLPTRTEPYEQYF. Variable domain in full (rest from reference TRBV5-6 and TRBJ2-7): DAGVTQSPTHLIKTRGQQVTLRCSPKSGHDTVSWYQQALGQGPQFIFQYYEEEERQRGNFPDRFSGHQFPNYSSELNVNALLLGDSALYLCASSLPTRTEPYEQYFGPGTRLTVT.

This chain joins TRBV9 and TRBJ1-3; a possible D gene is TRBD1 (6 bases). Per germline, CDR1 SGDLS and CDR2 YYNGEE. The V end was cut by 3 bases, the J end by 0 bases, with 10 bases between. CDR3 length: 15 amino acids. CDR3 nucleotides: TGTGCCAGCAGCGACGACAGGAGCTCTGGAAACACCATATATTTT. Translated: CASSDDRSSGNTIYF.